The 20 T cell receptor beta chains reported below all come from one sample, sequenced in a study of T cell repertoires in cytomegalovirus infection. No antigen is known for these receptors. TCRdb fed the reads into MiXCR, producing one record per CDR3 protein. The table includes 650,000 to 900,000 distinct CDR3 sequences, 32% detected once. This specimen was cultured CD8+ T cells from PBMCs, taken from culture after CMV antigen stimulation. These receptors were taken from a human donor in good health (CMV status not recorded). Some clones in this sample may be carry-over from other donors' samples.

The chain employs TRBV7-6 and TRBJ2-2; TRBD2 matches at 9 bases. Germline lookup yields CDR1 SGHVS and CDR2 FNYEAQ. The CDR3 consists of 18 residues. The J segment lost 0 bases and the V segment lost 1 base, leaving 6 bases of the junction unmatched. The CDR3 nucleotides read TGTGCCAGCAGCTTAGATCTAGCGGGGAGCGCGAACACCGGGGAGCTGTTTTTT. Amino acid sequence: CASSLDLAGSANTGELFF.

The chain recombines TRBV6-6 with TRBJ2-7; D is possibly TRBD1 (7 bases). The length of the CDR3 is 14 residues. V was trimmed by 6 bases and J by 0 bases, leaving 12 bases between them. In germline, CDR1 is MNHNY, CDR2 SVGAGI (reference sequence). CDR3 coding DNA: TGTGCCAGCAGCCGCGGGACAGCCTCCTACGAGCAGTACGTC. Translated, it gives CASSRGTASYEQYV.

This clonotype showed up many times. The chain is built from TRBV7-3 and TRBJ2-1; either TRBD1 or TRBD2 may supply D (5 bases each). V was pared by 5 bases and J by 9 bases, with 14 bases between. This CDR3 is 13 amino acids long. CDR1 and CDR2 from the germline V gene are SGHTA and FQGTGA. The CDR3 nucleotides are TGTGCCAGCAGCCCTACCGGGACCCTTGAGCAGTTCTTC. Translated: CASSPTGTLEQFF.

This clonotype was observed many times. The rearrangement uses TRBV7-2 and TRBJ2-5, with D possibly matching TRBD2 (5 bases). V was pared by 5 bases and J by 5 bases, with 18 bases between. CDR3 size: 15 residues. CDR1 and CDR2 from the germline V gene are SGHTA and FQGNSA. CDR3 DNA sequence: TGTGCCAGCAGCCCGCCACTGAGGTCGGGGGAGACCCAGTACTTC. Translation gives CASSPPLRSGETQYF.

The chain recombines TRBV5-4 with TRBJ1-2; D unclear. This CDR3 has 11 residues. CDR1 and CDR2 from the germline V gene are SGHNT and YYREEE (reference sequence). The DNA of the CDR3 is TGTGCATATACTACGTACGACGGCTACACCTTC. This codes for CAYTTYDGYTF.

This clonotype was seen only a few times. The chain employs TRBV2 and TRBJ2-3; 11 bases agree with TRBD1. Germline V gives CDR1 SNHLY, CDR2 FYNNEI. The ends lost 6 bases at V and 2 bases at J; junction bases unmatched: 7. The CDR3 is 16 residues long. CDR3 DNA sequence: TGTGCCAGCAGCGAACCGGGACAGGGGGTCACAGATACGCAGTATTTT. This gives the protein CASSEPGQGVTDTQYF.

J is TRBJ2-5 and V is TRBV6-6; TRBD1 agrees at 7 bases. Trimming took 2 bases from V and 5 from J; bases not matched to a gene: 5. CDR3 length: 14 amino acids. Per the germline V gene, CDR1 is MNHNY and CDR2 is SVGAGI (reference sequence). Here the CDR3 reads CASSYNRGVETQYF. CDR3 DNA sequence: TGTGCCAGCAGTTACAACAGGGGAGTCGAGACCCAGTACTTC.

The chain links TRBV19 to TRBJ1-1; D remains unclear. This CDR3 comprises 12 residues. Germline CDR1 LNHDA, CDR2 SQIVND (reference sequence). V lost 6 bases to trimming and J lost 4 bases, with 9 bases between them. CDR3 loop: CASRRIGTEAFF. CDR3 DNA sequence: TGTGCCAGTAGGCGGATCGGCACTGAAGCTTTCTTT.

Ten or more counts support this clonotype. One end of the junction varies from germline; a read error may be responsible. This sequence joins TRBV5-1 and TRBJ1-1; D ambiguous. Looked up from germline, CDR1 is SGHRS and CDR2 is YFSETQ. This CDR3 has 14 residues. The CDR3 DNA follows: TGTGCCAGCAGTTTTCGAGATTCTAACACTGAAGCTTTCTTT. Protein: CASSFRDSNTEAFF. Full variable domain (missing parts from reference TRBV5-1 and TRBJ1-1): KAGVTQTPRYLIKTRGQQVTLSCSPISGHRSVSWYQQTPGQGLQFLFEYFSETQRNKGNFPGRFSGRQFSNSRSEMNVSTLELGDSALYLCASSFRDSNTEAFFGQGTRLTVV.

The chain carries TRBV20-1 and TRBJ2-5; 8 bases are a match to TRBD2. V was pared by 3 bases and J by 1 base, with 7 bases of the junction left unmatched. This CDR3 spans 15 amino acids. Germline-derived CDR1 and CDR2 are DFQATT and SNEGSKA (reference sequence). CDR3: CSASGGAGVQETQYF. The CDR3, as DNA: TGCAGTGCTAGCGGGGGGGCTGGGGTCCAAGAGACCCAGTACTTC.

This chain connects TRBV6-2 or TRBV6-3 to TRBJ2-7, with D tentatively TRBD1 (6 bases). The CDR3 covers 14 residues. Germline V gives CDR1 MNHEY, CDR2 SVGEGT. Trimming took off 6 bases at V and 2 bases at J, with 14 bases between the two ends. The CDR3 here is CASRGDTPTYEQYV. The CDR3 nucleotides are TGTGCCAGCAGGGGGGACACCCCAACCTACGAGCAGTACGTC.

With respect to this clonotype: A much larger clone differs by one base, so this may be a read error. This rearrangement joins TRBV7-9 to TRBJ1-3; 8 bases fit TRBD1. With V trimmed by 11 bases and J by 7 bases, 13 bases remained unmatched. The CDR3 contains 14 residues. The germline V gene has CDR1 SEHNR and CDR2 FQNEAQ (reference sequence). CDR3 in amino acids: CAGVGGNRGNTIYF. CDR3 sequence (DNA): TGTGCCGGCGTCGGAGGCAACAGGGGGAACACCATATATTTT.

The V call is TRBV7-9, the J call TRBJ2-1; D assignment may be TRBD1 or TRBD2 (5 bases each). Trimming took off 0 bases at V and 5 bases at J, with 14 bases between the two ends. The germline CDR1 and CDR2 sequences are SEHNR and FQNEAQ (reference sequence). The CDR3 runs to 16 residues. The CDR3 sequence: CASSLAGPYVNNEQFF. In DNA, the CDR3 is TGTGCCAGCAGCTTAGCGGGACCATATGTCAACAATGAGCAGTTCTTC. Using reference TRBV7-9 and TRBJ2-1 for the parts outside the CDR3, the full variable domain is DTGVSQNPRHKITKRGQNVTFRCDPISEHNRLYWYRQTLGQGPEFLTYFQNEAQLEKSRLLSDRFSAERPKGSFSTLEIQRTEQGDSAMYLCASSLAGPYVNNEQFFGPGTRLTVL.

The chain recombines TRBV4-3 with TRBJ1-1, with a tentative D call TRBD1 (5 bases). V lost 5 bases and J lost 1, with 23 bases in between. The CDR3 extends over 18 amino acids. CDR1 is LGHNA, CDR2 YSLEER, per germline. Here the CDR3 DNA reads TGCGCCAGCAGCGAATACAACGGACTAGGGGAGGGGAACACTGAAGCTTTCTTT. Encoded protein: CASSEYNGLGEGNTEAFF.

This clonotype has only a few counts. The chain carries TRBV15 and TRBJ2-3; D unclear. The V gene lost 5 bases and the J gene lost 5 bases, with 5 bases spanning the gap. Germline V gives CDR1 LNHNV, CDR2 YYDKDF (reference sequence). The CDR3 has 11 amino acids. DNA of the CDR3: TGTGCCACCAGCTCAGTAGATACGCAGTATTTT. This gives the protein CATSSVDTQYF.

There are a few counts of this clonotype. The rearrangement uses TRBV7-9 and TRBJ2-7; 8 bases map to TRBD1. The CDR3 is made up of 14 amino acids. V lost 3 bases and J lost 5; bases outside the gene matches: 6. Germline V gene sequence: CDR1 SEHNR, CDR2 FQNEAQ (reference sequence). The CDR3: CASSFRTGNNEQYV. CDR3 DNA sequence: TGTGCCAGCAGCTTCCGGACAGGGAACAACGAGCAGTACGTC.

This clonotype was observed a handful of times. The rearrangement joins TRBV5-4 to TRBJ2-2; no firm D call. The CDR3 length is 14 residues. In germline, CDR1 is SGHNT, CDR2 YYREEE (reference sequence). V lost 2 bases and J 7 bases, leaving 12 bases between the germline ends. The CDR3 protein is CASSFQIHDGELFF. The CDR3 DNA reads TGTGCCAGCAGCTTCCAGATTCATGACGGGGAGCTGTTTTTT. Combining the CDR3 with reference TRBV5-4 and TRBJ2-2 gives the whole variable domain ETGVTQSPTHLIKTRGQQVTLRCSSQSGHNTVSWYQQALGQGPQFIFQYYREEENGRGNFPPRFSGLQFPNYSSELNVNALELDDSALYLCASSFQIHDGELFFGEGSRLTVL.

The chain combines TRBV29-1 with TRBJ2-5; D gene ambiguous. This CDR3 is 15 amino acids long. The germline V and J ends were trimmed by 8 bases and 5 bases, with 24 bases remaining between them. From germline, CDR1 is SQVTM and CDR2 ANQGSEA. For the CDR3, the DNA is TGCAGCATACCTGTCCCGAGTAAGGAAGGGGAGACCCAGTACTTC. Protein product: CSIPVPSKEGETQYF.

On this clonotype: A much larger clone is a single base away; this may be a read error. The V and J genes are TRBV7-6 and TRBJ2-1, with 9 bases matching TRBD1. Germline-derived CDR1 and CDR2 are SGHVS and FNYEAQ. The CDR3 extends over 16 amino acids. This chain's CDR3 is CVSSLAGTGLYNEQFF. In nucleotides, the CDR3 is TGTGTTAGCAGCTTAGCCGGGACAGGGCTGTACAATGAGCAGTTCTTC.

A few counts support this clonotype. Here the CDR3 reads CASRADRGRNSPLHF. CDR3 bases: TGTGCCAGCAGGGCCGACAGGGGAAGAAATTCACCCCTCCACTTT. V and J are TRBV2 and TRBJ1-6; 8 bases are a match to TRBD1. Germline V gene data show CDR1 as SNHLY and CDR2 as FYNNEI. The CDR3 spans 15 residues. V dropped 6 bases and J dropped 7; count of bases not matched to a gene: 8.